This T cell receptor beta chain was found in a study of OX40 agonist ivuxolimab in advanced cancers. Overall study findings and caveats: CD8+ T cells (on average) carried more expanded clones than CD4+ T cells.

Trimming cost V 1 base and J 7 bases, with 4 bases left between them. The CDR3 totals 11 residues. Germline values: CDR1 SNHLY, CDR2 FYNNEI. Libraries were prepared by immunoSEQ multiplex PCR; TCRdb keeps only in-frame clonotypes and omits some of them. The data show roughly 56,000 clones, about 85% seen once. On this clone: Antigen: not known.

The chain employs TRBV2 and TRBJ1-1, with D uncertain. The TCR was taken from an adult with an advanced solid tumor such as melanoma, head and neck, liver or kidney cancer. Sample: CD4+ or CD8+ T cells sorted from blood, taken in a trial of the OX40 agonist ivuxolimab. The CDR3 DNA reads TGTGCCAGCAGTGAAGTTAGTGAAGCTTTCTTT. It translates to CASSEVSEAFF.